Following are 15 T cell receptor beta chains from one sample sequenced in a study of STAT3 mutations in large granular lymphocyte leukemia. Study observations and caveats: In T-cell large granular lymphocyte leukemia, about half of patients showed multiple immunodominant subclonotypes.

Generated by immunoSEQ multiplex PCR, the TCRdb table keeps only in-frame clones and is missing some. Counted here are some 10,000 clones, 45% to 65% occurring once; the ten biggest clones make up about 8.3%. Antigen specificity for these receptors is unknown. Sequences were obtained from peripheral blood mononuclear cells. The receptors stem from a boy aged 5-17 years with T-cell large granular lymphocyte leukemia. Some clones in this sample may be carry-over from other donors' samples.

The sample holds a few counts of this clone. V and J are TRBV13 and TRBJ2-5; D is undetermined. Germline V CDR1 and CDR2: PRHDT, FYEKMQ (reference sequence). V lost 2 bases to trimming and J lost 1 base, with 2 bases between them. The CDR3 covers 12 residues. The CDR3 region has the DNA TGTGCCAGCAGCTTATTCCAAGAGACCCAGTACTTC. Protein sequence: CASSLFQETQYF.

DNA for the CDR3: TGTGCCTGGAGTGAAACAGGGGTGGGGGAGACCCAGTACTTC. Amino acid sequence: CAWSETGVGETQYF. The J gene is TRBJ2-5, the V gene TRBV30; 7 bases fit TRBD1. J gave up 5 bases and V 1 base, and 7 bases lay outside the gene matches. The germline gives CDR1 GTSNPN, CDR2 SVGIG (reference sequence). The CDR3 runs 14 residues. The full variable domain, with the rest looked up from reference TRBV30 and TRBJ2-5, is SQTIHQWPATLVQPVGSPLSLECTVEGTSNPNLYWYRQAAGRGLQLLFYSVGIGQISSEVPQNLSASRPQDRQFILSSKKLLLSDSGFYLCAWSETGVGETQYFGPGTRLLVL.

This clone was recorded only once. The CDR3 DNA sequence: TGTGCCAGCTCACCAGAGTACGACTCCTACGAGCAGTACTTC. Translating gives CASSPEYDSYEQYF. The chain is built from TRBV18 and TRBJ2-7; no clear D. Germline CDR1 is KGHSH and CDR2 is LQKENI. The V gene lost 2 bases and the J gene lost 0 bases, with 8 bases spanning the gap. The CDR3 runs to 14 residues.

V gene TRBV30 combines with J gene TRBJ1-6, with D uncertain. CDR1 is GTSNPN and CDR2 is SVGIG in the germline V gene (reference sequence). The length of the CDR3 is 12 residues. V shed 2 bases and J shed 7 bases, with 6 bases lying between them. CDR3 loop: CAWSRRNSPLHF. CDR3 DNA: TGTGCCTGGAGTCGGAGGAATTCACCCCTCCACTTT.

CDR3 bases: TGTGCCAGCAGAGAAGGGACAGTGGCACTGTACGAGCAGTACTTC. Translation gives CASREGTVALYEQYF. This chain uses TRBV5-5 with TRBJ2-7, with 7 bases aligning to TRBD1. With V trimmed by 5 bases and J by 4 bases, 12 bases remained unmatched. This CDR3 contains 15 residues. Germline V gene sequence: CDR1 SGHKS, CDR2 YYEKEE (reference sequence).

J is TRBJ2-7 and V is TRBV5-1, with D tentatively TRBD1 or TRBD2 (6 bases each). Deletions cut 0 bases from V and 4 bases from J, with 14 bases between. This CDR3 has 15 amino acids. Germline CDR1 and CDR2: SGHRS and YFSETQ. The CDR3 nucleotides are TGCGCCAGCAGCTTGGTAGGGGGGTCCGTGTACGAGCAGTACTTC. Its translation: CASSLVGGSVYEQYF.

The chain recombines TRBV7-9 with TRBJ2-5; D might be TRBD2 (5 bases). There are 14 residues in the CDR3. Trimming removed 6 bases from V and 5 bases from J, with 16 bases in between. Germline V gene data show CDR1 as SEHNR and CDR2 as FQNEAQ (reference sequence). CDR3 region: CASSVRGRGETQYF. The CDR3 coding sequence is TGTGCCAGCAGTGTTCGAGGGCGCGGTGAGACCCAGTACTTC. Combining the CDR3 with reference TRBV7-9 and TRBJ2-5 gives the whole variable domain DTGVSQNPRHKITKRGQNVTFRCDPISEHNRLYWYRQTLGQGPEFLTYFQNEAQLEKSRLLSDRFSAERPKGSFSTLEIQRTEQGDSAMYLCASSVRGRGETQYFGPGTRLLVL.

The CDR3 protein is CASAQPQHF. The CDR3 nucleotides read TGTGCCAGCGCTCAGCCCCAGCATTTT. The J gene is TRBJ1-5, the V gene TRBV9; D remains ambiguous. CDR1 is SGDLS and CDR2 is YYNGEE in the germline V gene. The V gene lost 7 bases and the J gene lost 6 bases, with 2 bases spanning the gap. The CDR3 has 9 residues.

This clone turned up a few times. This chain connects TRBV6-5 to TRBJ1-5, with D possibly matching TRBD1 (5 bases). This CDR3 is built from 15 residues. V lost 0 bases and J 1 base, leaving 7 bases between the germline ends. Germline CDR1 reads MNHEY; CDR2 reads SVGAGI. CDR3 loop: CASSYSGGSNQPQHF. CDR3 nucleotides: TGTGCCAGCAGTTACTCGGGGGGAAGCAATCAGCCCCAGCATTTT.

The chain combines TRBV5-4 with TRBJ2-5; TRBD2 matches 8 bases. This CDR3 has 16 amino acids. With V trimmed by 0 bases and J by 2 bases, 6 bases remained unmatched. Germline values: CDR1 SGHNT, CDR2 YYREEE (reference sequence). CDR3 protein: CASSLVETSDQETQYF. Written as DNA, the CDR3 is TGTGCCAGCAGCTTGGTTGAGACTAGCGATCAAGAGACCCAGTACTTC.

The V gene is TRBV6-1, the J gene TRBJ2-5, with 11 bases that match TRBD2. The germline V gene has CDR1 MNHNS and CDR2 SASEGT. The CDR3 is 14 amino acids. V shed 8 bases, J shed 0 bases, and the junction held 2 bases outside the gene matches. CDR3 coding DNA: TGTGCCAGCCTAGCGGGGGGCCACCAAGAGACCCAGTACTTC. As protein: CASLAGGHQETQYF.

The chain joins TRBV5-1 to TRBJ2-5; weak D call: TRBD2 (6 bases). CDR1 and CDR2 (germline): SGHRS, YFSETQ. Trimming removed 3 bases at V and 2 bases at J, with 14 bases between. CDR3 length: 15 amino acids. CDR3 protein: CASSSSPRGQETQYF. CDR3 DNA sequence: TGCGCCAGCAGCTCCTCACCCCGGGGGCAAGAGACCCAGTACTTC.

This clone turned up a few times. The chain links TRBV5-1 to TRBJ2-5; no clear D. Trimming removed 3 bases at V and 5 bases at J, with 8 bases between. This CDR3 comprises 12 residues. Germline V gene sequence: CDR1 SGHRS, CDR2 YFSETQ. The CDR3 nucleotides are TGCGCCAGCAGCTCCCAATTCGAGACCCAGTACTTC. Translated, it gives CASSSQFETQYF.

This clone was picked up a small number of times. The V gene is TRBV14, the J gene TRBJ2-5; D ambiguous. The CDR3 totals 14 residues. V lost 0 bases and J lost 5, with 10 bases in between. Germline V gene sequence: CDR1 SGHDN, CDR2 FVKESK. CDR3 in amino acids: CASSQDASRETQYF. DNA for the CDR3: TGTGCCAGCAGCCAAGATGCTAGTAGGGAGACCCAGTACTTC.

This rearrangement joins TRBV10-3 to TRBJ2-7, with 8 bases that match TRBD1. The V gene end was trimmed by 5 bases and the J gene end by 4 bases; junction bases not matched to a gene: 7. Germline loops: CDR1 ENHRY, CDR2 SYGVKD. The length of the CDR3 is 14 residues. The CDR3: CAISRPGGAYEQYF. In DNA, the CDR3 is TGTGCCATCAGTCGGCCAGGGGGCGCGTACGAGCAGTACTTC.